This T cell receptor beta chain was identified during a study of cytomegalovirus exposure and HLA in healthy donors. Overall study context: The 130 or so validation repertoires, a later analysis reported, used the same platform as the 600 to 700 repertoires from the first cohort.

Study results and caveats: Both high specificity and high sensitivity reportedly marked the classifier's diagnosis of cytomegalovirus status. Listed as cytomegalovirus-associated were 150 to 200 TCR beta chains.

Here immunoSEQ multiplex PCR was the method, and the copy in TCRdb shows in-frame clones only, minus some. The sample includes more than 85,000 clones, 89% of them seen just once. A single count supports this clone. Its antigen is currently unknown. CDR3 length: 16 residues. Looked up from germline, CDR1 is LGHNA and CDR2 is YSLEER. V was trimmed by 0 bases and J by 4 bases, leaving 12 bases between them. The receptor's source is a young woman in good health and CMV-seronegative. The specimen sequenced was PBMCs. The rearrangement links TRBV4-3 to TRBJ1-4; D is ambiguous. DNA of the CDR3: TGCGCCAGCAGCCAAGATGGGAGGCAGGTTAATGAAAAACTGTTTTTT. This translates into CASSQDGRQVNEKLFF.